Included here is one T cell receptor (beta chain) sequence, with context. CDR3 size: 14 residues. V was cut by 5 bases and J by 2 bases, with 9 bases left in between. CDR1 and CDR2 from the germline V gene are MNHEY and SMNVEV (reference sequence). The data were taken from a study of Ad26.COV2.S vaccination and SARS-CoV-2 variants. Treatment here: 19 received Ad26.COV2.S at low or high dose, single or two shots; 5 received placebo; per-sample allocation not given. Sampling occurred on day 63 after the first vaccine or placebo injection. Method: immunoSEQ multiplex PCR; TCRdb's copy keeps in-frame clones and lacks some. The repertoire holds approximately 400,000 clones, with 80% to 90% as singletons.

This specimen consisted of peripheral blood, obtained in a trial of Ad26.COV2.S vaccine versus placebo. The chain couples TRBV27 to TRBJ2-2; D ambiguous. The TCR comes from a person between 18 and 65 years old who received the Ad26.COV2.S COVID-19 vaccine or a placebo. The CDR3 protein is CASSVYRNTGELFF. DNA of the CDR3: TGTGCCAGCAGTGTCTACAGAAACACCGGGGAGCTGTTTTTT.